The 2 T cell receptor beta chains presented below share a single source sample, sequenced in a study of blood T cell repertoires in COVID-19. Measured with immunoSEQ multiplex PCR; TCRdb has only the in-frame clones, and not every one. Of about 260,000 clones in the sample, more than 75% are singletons; the top ten hold approximately 1.4%. Source material: peripheral blood. The source is a woman aged 40 to 50 who had recovered from COVID-19.

The DNA for the CDR3 is TGTGCCAGCAGTTTCGTGGGAGGACAAGGATTCACAGATACGCAGTATTTT. Protein product: CASSFVGGQGFTDTQYF. V gene TRBV28 combines with J gene TRBJ2-3, with D perhaps TRBD2 (6 bases). Looked up from germline, CDR1 is MDHEN and CDR2 is SYDVKM. CDR3 length: 17 residues. V lost 3 bases and J lost 2, with 18 bases in between.

V and J are TRBV2 and TRBJ1-6; 8 bases match TRBD1. With 2 bases clipped from V and 3 bases from J, the junction kept 9 bases outside the gene matches. The CDR3 is 18 residues long. Germline-derived CDR1 and CDR2 are SNHLY and FYNNEI. CDR3 DNA: TGTGCCAGCAGTGAACCCATCTTGACAGGGGTCTATAATTCACCCCTCCACTTT. Protein: CASSEPILTGVYNSPLHF.